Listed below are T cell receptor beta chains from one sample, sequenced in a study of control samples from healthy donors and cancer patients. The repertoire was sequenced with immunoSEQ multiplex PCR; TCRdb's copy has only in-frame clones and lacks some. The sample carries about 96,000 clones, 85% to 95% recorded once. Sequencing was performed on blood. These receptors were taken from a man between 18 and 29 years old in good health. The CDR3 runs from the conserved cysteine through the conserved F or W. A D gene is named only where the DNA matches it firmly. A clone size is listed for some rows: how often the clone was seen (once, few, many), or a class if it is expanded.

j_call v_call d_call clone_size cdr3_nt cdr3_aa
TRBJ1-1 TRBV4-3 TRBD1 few TGCGCCAGCAGCTACAGAAAAGGACAGGGTTTGTCGACTGAAGCTTTCTTT CASSYRKGQGLSTEAFF
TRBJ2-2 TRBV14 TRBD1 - TGTGCCAGCAGCCAAAGACGGGACAGCTACACCGGGGAGCTGTTTTTT CASSQRRDSYTGELFF
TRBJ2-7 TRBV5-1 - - TGCGCCAGCCGCCCCGGCGGAGCACACGAGCAGTACTTC CASRPGGAHEQYF
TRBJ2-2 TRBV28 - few TGTGCCAGCAGTTTGGGGAGTTCGGACACCGGGGAGCTGTTTTTT CASSLGSSDTGELFF
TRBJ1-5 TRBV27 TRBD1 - TGTGCCAGCAGTTTATCGGGACAGGGGGCAGGTCAGCCCCAGCATTTT CASSLSGQGAGQPQHF
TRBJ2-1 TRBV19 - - TGTGCCACCGCCGCTCAGGCCGCCTACAATGAGCAGTTCTTC CATAAQAAYNEQFF
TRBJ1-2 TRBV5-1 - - TGCGCCAGCAGCTTGGGGGGGTTAAACTATGGCTACACCTTC CASSLGGLNYGYTF
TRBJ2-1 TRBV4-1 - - TGCGCCAGCAGCCAAGATTTTCACAATGAGCAGTTCTTC CASSQDFHNEQFF
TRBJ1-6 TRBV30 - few TGTGCCTGGAGTTATAAGGGGACTTTGGATAATTCACCCCTCCACTTT CAWSYKGTLDNSPLHF
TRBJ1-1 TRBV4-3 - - TGCGCCAGCAGCCAAGATTTTGATACTGAAGCTTTCTTT CASSQDFDTEAFF
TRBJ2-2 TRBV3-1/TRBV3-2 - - TGTGCCAGCAGCCAGGTCGACACCGGGGAGCTGTTTTTT CASSQVDTGELFF
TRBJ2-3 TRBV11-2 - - TGTGCCAGCAGCCGAGGGCGAGATACGCAGTATTTT CASSRGRDTQYF
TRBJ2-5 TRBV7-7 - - TGTGCCAGCAGCTTAGGTGTGGGAGAGACCCAGTACTTC CASSLGVGETQYF
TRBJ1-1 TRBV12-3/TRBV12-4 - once TGTGCCAGCGGACGGGACACTGAAGCTTTCTTT CASGRDTEAFF
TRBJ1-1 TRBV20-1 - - TGCAGTGAACAGGGGAACACTGAAGCTTTCTTT CSEQGNTEAFF
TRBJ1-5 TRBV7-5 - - TGTGCCAGAAGTCCCAAAGGGGGACCCCAGCATTTT CARSPKGGPQHF
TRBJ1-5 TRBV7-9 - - TGTGCCAGCAGCCCGGTAACAGGGTCTCGCAATCAGCCCCAGCATTTT CASSPVTGSRNQPQHF
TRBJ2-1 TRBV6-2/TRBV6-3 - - TGTGCCAGCAGTTACTCGAATTCGGATGAGCAGTTCTTC CASSYSNSDEQFF
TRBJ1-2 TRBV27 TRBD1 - TGTGCCAGCAGTTTAGTGGGACAGGGTAACTATGGCTACACCTTC CASSLVGQGNYGYTF
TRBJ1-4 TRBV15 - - TGTGCCACCAGCAGAGGGGTTGTCAGCGCAACTAATGAAAAACTGTTTTTT CATSRGVVSATNEKLFF
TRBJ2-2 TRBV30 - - TGTGCCTGGAGTATGGGGGTATCGTTCACCGGGGAGCTGTTTTTT CAWSMGVSFTGELFF
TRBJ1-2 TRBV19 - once TGTGCCAGTACCGAACGGGGATACGGCTATGGCTACACCTTC CASTERGYGYGYTF
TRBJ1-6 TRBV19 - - TGTGCCAGTAGTATCAACAGGGATGAGACCCTCCACTTT CASSINRDETLHF
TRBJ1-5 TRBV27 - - TGTGCCAGCAGTTTATCGATGGCCCCCTATAGCAATCAGCCCCAGCATTTT CASSLSMAPYSNQPQHF
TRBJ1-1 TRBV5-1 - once TGCGCCAGCAGCTTGGTGACGGGGATGAACACTGAAGCTTTCTTT CASSLVTGMNTEAFF
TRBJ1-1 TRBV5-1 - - TGCGCCAGCACCGCCCAGGGTAGGATGAACACTGAAGCTTTCTTT CASTAQGRMNTEAFF
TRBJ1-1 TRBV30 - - TGTGCCTGGAGGGCGATTTGGGAGAATGAAGCTTTCTTT CAWRAIWENEAFF
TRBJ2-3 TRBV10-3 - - TGTGCCATCAGTGAGGGCGGCAACACAGATACGCAGTATTTT CAISEGGNTDTQYF
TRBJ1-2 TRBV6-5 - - TGTGCCAGCAGACAGGCGACCCTCTATGGCTACACCTTC CASRQATLYGYTF
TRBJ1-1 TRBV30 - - TGTGCCTGGAGTATGAACACTGAAGCTTTCTTT CAWSMNTEAFF
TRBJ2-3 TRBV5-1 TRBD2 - TGCGCCAGCAGCCCCGGACTAGCTAGCACAGATACGCAGTATTTT CASSPGLASTDTQYF